A single sample is the source of the 4 T cell receptor beta chains below, sequenced in a study of cytomegalovirus exposure and HLA in healthy donors. This PCR relied on a set of 60 Vbeta primers and 13 Jbeta primers. Data came from immunoSEQ multiplex PCR; TCRdb stores just in-frame clones and leaves some out. This sample's table has 96,000 or so clones. The sample taken for sequencing was PBMCs. Receptor source: a girl between 10 and 17 years old in good health and CMV-seropositive.

The chain has TRBV15 and TRBJ1-1; D is possibly TRBD1 (5 bases). V was clipped by 0 bases and J by 8 bases, with 7 bases between them. Germline CDR1 LNHNV, CDR2 YYDKDF (reference sequence). This CDR3 is 12 amino acids long. CDR3 amino acids: CATSRDRGEAFF. Here the CDR3 DNA reads TGTGCCACCAGCAGAGATCGGGGGGAAGCTTTCTTT. The complete variable domain, with remaining parts taken from reference TRBV15 and TRBJ1-1, reads DAMVIQNPRYQVTQFGKPVTLSCSQTLNHNVMYWYQQKSSQAPKLLFHYYDKDFNNEADTPDNFQSRRPNTSFCFLDIRSPGLGDTAMYLCATSRDRGEAFFGQGTRLTVV.

The rearrangement joins TRBV29-1 to TRBJ2-3, with D perhaps TRBD1 (6 bases). Germline CDR1 and CDR2: SQVTM and ANQGSEA. Trimming took off 4 bases at V and 5 bases at J, with 10 bases between the two ends. This CDR3 region has 12 residues. The CDR3 coding sequence is TGCAGCGTTGGCCCAGGGGAAGATACGCAGTATTTT. It yields the protein CSVGPGEDTQYF.

This chain links TRBV6-5 with TRBJ2-1; a weak D match, TRBD2 (6 bases). The germline V and J ends were trimmed by 8 bases and 7 bases, with 15 bases remaining between them. This CDR3 region has 13 residues. Germline CDR1 reads MNHEY; CDR2 reads SVGAGI. In DNA, the CDR3 is TGTGCCAGCGGGGCGAGTGGGGGGAATGAGCAGTTCTTC. Protein sequence: CASGASGGNEQFF.

V and J are TRBV5-1 and TRBJ1-1; maybe TRBD1 (5 bases). CDR1 and CDR2 (germline): SGHRS, YFSETQ. The CDR3 runs to 12 residues. Trimming stripped 0 bases from V and 7 bases from J, with 7 bases between. The chain's CDR3 is CASSLGRDEAFF. DNA of the CDR3: TGCGCCAGCAGCTTGGGCAGGGATGAAGCTTTCTTT.